This TCR beta chain was observed in a study of blood T cell repertoires in COVID-19. Trimming took off 5 bases at V and 6 bases at J, with 10 bases between the two ends. The V gene's germline CDR1 is MNHEY and CDR2 SVGEGT. The CDR3 is 12 residues long. Methods used by the authors: Amplification of reference gene primers was used by the study to estimate nucleated cell counts. Only in-frame clones appear in the TCRdb table, and some are missing; sequencing was by immunoSEQ multiplex PCR. V and J calls and clone size are those listed in that table; D and trimming were worked out from the DNA. The sample has roughly 270,000 clones; approximately 85% are singletons.

This TCR was recovered from a man between 45 and 60 years old with active or convalescent COVID-19. The sequenced sample was peripheral blood. The chain has TRBV6-2 or TRBV6-3 and TRBJ1-1; maybe TRBD1 (6 bases). Here the CDR3 reads CASSRNRAEAFF. CDR3 DNA sequence: TGTGCCAGCAGTAGGAACAGGGCTGAAGCTTTCTTT.